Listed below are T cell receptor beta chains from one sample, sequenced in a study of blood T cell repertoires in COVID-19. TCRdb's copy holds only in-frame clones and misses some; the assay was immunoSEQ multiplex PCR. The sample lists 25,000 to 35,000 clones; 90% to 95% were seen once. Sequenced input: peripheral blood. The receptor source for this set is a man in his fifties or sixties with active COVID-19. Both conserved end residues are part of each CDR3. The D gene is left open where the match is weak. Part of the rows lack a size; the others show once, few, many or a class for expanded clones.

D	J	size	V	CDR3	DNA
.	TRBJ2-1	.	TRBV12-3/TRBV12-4	CASSLQGSGEQFF	TGTGCCAGCAGCCTACAGGGCTCAGGTGAGCAGTTCTTC
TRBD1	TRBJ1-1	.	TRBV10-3	CAISETGGWTEAFF	TGTGCCATCAGTGAGACAGGGGGCTGGACTGAAGCTTTCTTT
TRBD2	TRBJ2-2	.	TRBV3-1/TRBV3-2	CASSQGGSGSVLAGELFF	TGTGCCAGCAGCCAAGGAGGCAGCGGGAGCGTACTCGCAGGGGAGCTGTTTTTT
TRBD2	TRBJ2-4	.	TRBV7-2	CASARLAGWDIQYF	TGTGCCAGCGCCAGACTAGCGGGGTGGGACATTCAGTACTTC
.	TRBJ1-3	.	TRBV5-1	CASSLAGNSGNTIYF	TGCGCCAGCAGCTTGGCGGGGAACTCTGGAAACACCATATATTTT
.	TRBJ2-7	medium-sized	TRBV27	CASSLSDSYEQYF	TGTGCCAGCAGTTTATCGGACAGCTACGAGCAGTACTTC
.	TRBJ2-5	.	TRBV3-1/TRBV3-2	CASSPPTASIQETQYF	TGTGCCAGCAGCCCCCCGACAGCGAGCATTCAAGAGACCCAGTACTTC
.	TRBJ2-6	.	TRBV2	CASITGANVLTF	TGTGCCAGCATAACTGGGGCCAACGTCCTGACTTTC
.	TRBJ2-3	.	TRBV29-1	CSVHTDTQYF	TGCAGCGTCCACACAGATACGCAGTATTTT
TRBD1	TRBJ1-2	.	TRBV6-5	CASSFGQGDGYTF	TGTGCCAGCAGTTTCGGACAGGGGGACGGCTACACCTTC
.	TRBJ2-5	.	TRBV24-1	CATSDLGPGGQETQYF	TGTGCCACCAGTGATTTGGGCCCAGGAGGCCAAGAGACCCAGTACTTC
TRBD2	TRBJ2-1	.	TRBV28	CASTSGGRIDEQFF	TGTGCCAGCACCTCGGGAGGGCGGATCGATGAGCAGTTCTTC
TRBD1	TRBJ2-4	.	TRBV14	CASSQVGGQGNIQYF	TGTGCCAGCAGCCAAGTCGGAGGACAGGGAAACATTCAGTACTTC
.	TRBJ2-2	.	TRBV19	CASSIETGSNTGELFF	TGTGCCAGTAGTATTGAAACAGGATCGAACACCGGGGAGCTGTTTTTT
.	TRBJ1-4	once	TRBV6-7	CASSRGEKLFF	TGTGCCAGCAGCAGGGGTGAAAAACTGTTTTTT
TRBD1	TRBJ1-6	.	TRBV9	CASSPRTGVNSPLHF	TGTGCCAGCAGCCCCCGGACAGGGGTAAATTCACCCCTCCACTTT